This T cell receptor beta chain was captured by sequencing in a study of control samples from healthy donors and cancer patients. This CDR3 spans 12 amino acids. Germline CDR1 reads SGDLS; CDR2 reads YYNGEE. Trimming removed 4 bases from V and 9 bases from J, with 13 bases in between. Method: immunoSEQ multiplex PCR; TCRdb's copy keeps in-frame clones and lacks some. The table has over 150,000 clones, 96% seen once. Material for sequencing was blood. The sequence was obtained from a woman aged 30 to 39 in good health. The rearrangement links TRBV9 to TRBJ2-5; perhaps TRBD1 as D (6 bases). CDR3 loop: CASSKQGFPQYF. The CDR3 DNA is TGTGCCAGCAGCAAACAGGGTTTCCCCCAGTACTTC.